The present T cell receptor (beta chain) was sequenced within a study of blood T cell repertoires in COVID-19. From germline, CDR1 is MGHDK and CDR2 SYGVNS. The CDR3 is made up of 16 amino acids. V was cut by 1 base and J by 5 bases, with 14 bases left in between. Clones were sequenced by immunoSEQ multiplex PCR, and TCRdb holds only the in-frame ones, with some missing. The data contain 100,000 to 150,000 clones, 79% of them seen just once; the ten biggest clones take up 37%. Sequenced input: peripheral blood. The chain combines TRBV25-1 with TRBJ2-2; no clear D. The TCR comes from a middle-aged man with active or convalescent COVID-19. CDR3 bases: TGTGCCAGCAGTGAATCAGTTACCGATCGTACCGGGGAGCTGTTTTTT. It specifies CASSESVTDRTGELFF.